Below, one T cell receptor beta chain is given with its context. The antigen is not known. Germline V gene lookup returns CDR1 DFQATT and CDR2 SNEGSKA (reference sequence). V gave up 6 bases and J gave up 1 base, with 8 bases separating them. The CDR3 totals 12 residues. TCRdb reanalysed the 5' RACE reads using MiXCR and keeps one entry per CDR3 protein. Among approximately 890,000 distinct CDR3 sequences listed, 10% to 15% were seen once. The sample belongs to a study of identical twins. Study-wide results and caveats: The abundant beta clonotypes from cord blood had fewer insertions, and memory repertoires had none of this. Cross-sectional statistical analysis, not tracking of the same donors, underpinned the conclusions. Out-of-frame alpha sequences that twins shared showed excess low generation probability.

This sample was shared with a second study, whose subject was yellow fever vaccine responses in identical twins.

The clonotype comes from a young woman in good health. The sequenced sample consisted of PBMCs. The V call is TRBV20-1, the J call TRBJ2-3; the D is unclear. The CDR3, as DNA: TGCAGTGCCTTGACGGGCACAGATACGCAGTATTTT. This encodes CSALTGTDTQYF.